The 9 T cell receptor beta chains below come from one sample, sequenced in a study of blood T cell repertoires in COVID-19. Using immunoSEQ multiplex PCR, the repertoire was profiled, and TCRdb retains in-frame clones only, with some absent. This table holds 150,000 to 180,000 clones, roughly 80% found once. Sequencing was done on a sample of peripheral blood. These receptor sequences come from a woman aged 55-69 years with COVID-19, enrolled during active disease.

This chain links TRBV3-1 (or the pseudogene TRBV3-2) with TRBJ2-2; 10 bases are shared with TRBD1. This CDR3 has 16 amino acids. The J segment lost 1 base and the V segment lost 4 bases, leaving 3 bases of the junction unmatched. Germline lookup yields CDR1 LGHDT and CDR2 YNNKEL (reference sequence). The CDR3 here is CASSRRTGGNTGELFF. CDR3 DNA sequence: TGTGCCAGCAGCCGCCGGACAGGGGGGAACACCGGGGAGCTGTTTTTT.

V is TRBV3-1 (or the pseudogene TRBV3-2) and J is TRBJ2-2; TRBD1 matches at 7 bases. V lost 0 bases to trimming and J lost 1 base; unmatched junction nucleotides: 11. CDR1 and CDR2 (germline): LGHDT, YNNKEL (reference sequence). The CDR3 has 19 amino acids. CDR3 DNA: TGTGCCAGCAGCCAAGATGGAGCCAGGGGGTCGTGGAACACCGGGGAGCTGTTTTTT. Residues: CASSQDGARGSWNTGELFF.

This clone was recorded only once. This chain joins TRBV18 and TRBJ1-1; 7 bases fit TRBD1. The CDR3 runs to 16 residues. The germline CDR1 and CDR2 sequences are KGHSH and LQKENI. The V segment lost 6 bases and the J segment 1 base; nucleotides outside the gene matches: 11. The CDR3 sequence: CASSQGQSSANTEAFF. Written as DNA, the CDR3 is TGTGCCAGCTCCCAGGGACAGAGCAGTGCGAACACTGAAGCTTTCTTT.

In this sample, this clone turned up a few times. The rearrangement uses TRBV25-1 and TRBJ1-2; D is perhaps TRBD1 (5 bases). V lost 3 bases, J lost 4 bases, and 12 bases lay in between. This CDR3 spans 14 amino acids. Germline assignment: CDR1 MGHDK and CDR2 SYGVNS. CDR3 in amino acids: CASSDPGLIYGYTF. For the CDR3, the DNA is TGTGCCAGCAGTGACCCGGGACTGATCTATGGCTACACCTTC.

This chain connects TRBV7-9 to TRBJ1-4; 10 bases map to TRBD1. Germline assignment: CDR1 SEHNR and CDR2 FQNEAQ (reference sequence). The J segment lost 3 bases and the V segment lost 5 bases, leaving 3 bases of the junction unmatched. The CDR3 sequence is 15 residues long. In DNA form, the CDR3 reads TGTGCCAGCAGCACCGGACAGGGGGCTAATGAAAAACTGTTTTTT. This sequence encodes CASSTGQGANEKLFF.

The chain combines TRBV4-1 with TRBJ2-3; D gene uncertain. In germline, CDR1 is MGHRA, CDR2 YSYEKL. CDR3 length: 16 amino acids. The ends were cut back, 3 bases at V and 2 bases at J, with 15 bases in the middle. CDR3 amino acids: CASSHPPNRFTDTQYF. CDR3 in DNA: TGCGCCAGCAGCCACCCACCGAACAGATTCACAGATACGCAGTATTTT.

DNA of the CDR3: TGTGCCAGCAGTTTAACGGTGAACACTGAAGCTTTCTTT. Its protein is CASSLTVNTEAFF. The chain carries TRBV27 and TRBJ1-1; D not certain. Germline V CDR1 and CDR2: MNHEY, SMNVEV (reference sequence). V was pared by 2 bases and J by 0 bases, with 4 bases between. The CDR3 has 13 amino acids.

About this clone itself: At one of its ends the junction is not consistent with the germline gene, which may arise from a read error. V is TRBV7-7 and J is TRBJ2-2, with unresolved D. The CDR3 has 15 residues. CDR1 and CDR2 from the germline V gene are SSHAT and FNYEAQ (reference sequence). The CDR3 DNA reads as TGTGCTAGCAGCCCCGTAGCCGCTAACACCGGGGAGCTGTTTTTT. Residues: CASSPVAANTGELFF. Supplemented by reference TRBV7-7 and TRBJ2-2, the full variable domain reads GAGVSQSPRYKVTKRGQDVTLRCDPISSHATLYWYQQALGQGPEFLTYFNYEAQPDKSGLPSDRFSAERPEGSISTLTIQRTEQRDSAMYRCASSPVAANTGELFFGEGSRLTVL.

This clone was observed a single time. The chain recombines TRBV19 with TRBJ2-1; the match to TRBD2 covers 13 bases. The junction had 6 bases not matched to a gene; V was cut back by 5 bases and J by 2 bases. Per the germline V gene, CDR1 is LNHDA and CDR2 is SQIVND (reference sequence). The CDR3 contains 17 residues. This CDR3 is CASSRRLAGGTYNEQFF. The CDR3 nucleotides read TGTGCCAGTAGTCGGCGACTAGCGGGAGGCACCTACAATGAGCAGTTCTTC.